This T cell receptor (beta chain) was documented in a study of neoadjuvant anti-PD-1 for oral cavity cancer. Study conclusions and caveats: Post-treatment tumors with larger preexisting clones showed more shrinkage. Higher pretreatment Treg/Th17 ratios tracked higher pretreatment blood clonality.

Time point noted: after neoadjuvant nivolumab, at surgical resection. Patients were newly diagnosed with stage II-IVA oral cavity squamous cell carcinoma without prior systemic or radiation treatment. These oral cavity squamous cell carcinomas were HPV-negative and locally advanced. Germline CDR1 reads ENHRY; CDR2 reads SYGVKD. Trimming took 6 bases from V and 8 from J; bases not matched to a gene: 9. The CDR3 contains 15 residues. This clone was found a few times. The antigen remains unidentified. Assay: immunoSEQ multiplex PCR; the TCRdb copy retains only in-frame clones and omits some. The sample gives about 37,000 clones, roughly two fifths of which show up once; around 15% is in the top ten.

The clonotype was recovered from a person aged 40-85 years with oral cavity squamous cell carcinoma. The chain joins TRBV10-3 to TRBJ2-1; 11 bases are a match to TRBD2. Sequenced material: tumor tissue, taken after nivolumab (anti-PD-1) treatment. DNA of the CDR3: TGTGCCATCAGAGAACTAGCGGGAGTCTTCGATGAGCAGTTCTTC. Translation gives CAIRELAGVFDEQFF.